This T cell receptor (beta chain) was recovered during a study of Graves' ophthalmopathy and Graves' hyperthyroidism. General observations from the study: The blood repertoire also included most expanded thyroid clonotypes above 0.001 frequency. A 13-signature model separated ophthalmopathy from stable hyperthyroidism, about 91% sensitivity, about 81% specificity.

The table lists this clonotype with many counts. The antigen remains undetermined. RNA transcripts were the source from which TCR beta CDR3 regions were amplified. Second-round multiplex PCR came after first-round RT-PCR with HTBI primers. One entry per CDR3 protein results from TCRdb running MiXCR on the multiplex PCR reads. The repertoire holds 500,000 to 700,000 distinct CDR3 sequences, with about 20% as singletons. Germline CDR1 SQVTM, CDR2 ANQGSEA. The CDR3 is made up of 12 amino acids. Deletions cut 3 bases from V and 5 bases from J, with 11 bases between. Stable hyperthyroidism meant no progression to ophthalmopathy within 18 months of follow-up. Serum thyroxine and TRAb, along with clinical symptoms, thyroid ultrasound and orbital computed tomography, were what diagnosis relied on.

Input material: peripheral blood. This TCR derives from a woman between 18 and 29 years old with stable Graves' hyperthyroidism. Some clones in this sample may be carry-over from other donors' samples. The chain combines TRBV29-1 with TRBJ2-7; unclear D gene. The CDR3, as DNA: TGCAGCGTTGAGGGCTGGCAGGACGAGCAGTACTTC. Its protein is CSVEGWQDEQYF.